This T cell receptor (beta chain) is drawn from a study of blood T cells in healthy people across ages. This CDR3 is built from 20 residues. V was cut by 1 base and J by 0 bases, with 22 bases left in between. Germline CDR1 reads SEHNR; CDR2 reads FQNEAQ (reference sequence). The study, taken as a whole, reports: Donor CMV status, an unknown factor, possibly confounded changes in expanded clonotypes.

The second PCR ran roughly 6 to 11 cycles with a sample-barcoded 5' primer and J-beta primers. MiXCR was run by TCRdb on the 5' RACE reads, yielding one entry per CDR3 protein. The table records 2 million or so distinct CDR3 sequences, roughly 49% of them present only once. With regard to this clonotype: Its antigen remains unidentified.

Staff drew ten milliliters of peripheral blood from each donor. Isolation recovered at least 6.5 million PBMCs from every sample. Sequencing was performed on blood. The chain uses TRBV7-9 and TRBJ2-4; the D gene could be TRBD1 or TRBD2 (5 bases each). The sequence was collected from a woman aged 40 to 50 in good health. CDR3 DNA: TGTGCCAGCAGCTTAGTTTGGGGGACCGGGCTTACCATAGCCAAAAACATTCAGTACTTC. It codes for CASSLVWGTGLTIAKNIQYF.